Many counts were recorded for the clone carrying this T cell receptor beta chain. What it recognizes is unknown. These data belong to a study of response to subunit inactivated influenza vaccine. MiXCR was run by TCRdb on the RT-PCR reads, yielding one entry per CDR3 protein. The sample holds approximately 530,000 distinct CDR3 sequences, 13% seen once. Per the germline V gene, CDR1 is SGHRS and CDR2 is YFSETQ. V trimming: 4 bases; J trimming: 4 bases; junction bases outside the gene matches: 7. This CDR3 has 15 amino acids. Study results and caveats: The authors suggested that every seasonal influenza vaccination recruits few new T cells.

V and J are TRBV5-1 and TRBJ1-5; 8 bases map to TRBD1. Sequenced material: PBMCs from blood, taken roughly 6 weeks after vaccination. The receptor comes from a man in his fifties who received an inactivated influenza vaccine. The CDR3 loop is CASSQGTGVNQPQHF. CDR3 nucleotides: TGCGCCAGCAGCCAGGGGACAGGTGTGAATCAGCCCCAGCATTTT.